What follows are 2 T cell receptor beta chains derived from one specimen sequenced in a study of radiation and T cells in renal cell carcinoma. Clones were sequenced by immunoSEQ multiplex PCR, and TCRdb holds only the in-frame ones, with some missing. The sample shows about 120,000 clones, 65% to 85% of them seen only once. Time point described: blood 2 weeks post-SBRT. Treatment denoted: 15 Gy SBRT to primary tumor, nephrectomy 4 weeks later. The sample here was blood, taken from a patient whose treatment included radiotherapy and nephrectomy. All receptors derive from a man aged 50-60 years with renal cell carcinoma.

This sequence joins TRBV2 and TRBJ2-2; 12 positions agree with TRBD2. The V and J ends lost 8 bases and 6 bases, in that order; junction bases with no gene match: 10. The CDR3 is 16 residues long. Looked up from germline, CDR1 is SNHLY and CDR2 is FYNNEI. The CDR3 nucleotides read TGTGCCAGCCAATTAGGACTAGCGGGGACGGCCGGGGAGCTGTTTTTT. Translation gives CASQLGLAGTAGELFF. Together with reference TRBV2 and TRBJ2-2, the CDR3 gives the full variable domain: EPEVTQTPSHQVTQMGQEVILRCVPISNHLYFYWYRQILGQKVEFLVSFYNNEISEKSEIFDDQFSVERPDGSNFTLKIRSTKLEDSAMYFCASQLGLAGTAGELFFGEGSRLTVL.

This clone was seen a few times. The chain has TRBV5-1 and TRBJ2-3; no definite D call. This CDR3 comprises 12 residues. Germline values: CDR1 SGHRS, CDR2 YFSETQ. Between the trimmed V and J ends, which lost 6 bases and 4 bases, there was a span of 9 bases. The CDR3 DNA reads TGCGCCAGCAAATTGGATGCAGATACGCAGTATTTT. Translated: CASKLDADTQYF.